One sample yielded the 29 T cell receptor beta chains listed below, sequenced in a study of blood T cell repertoires in COVID-19. Method: immunoSEQ multiplex PCR; TCRdb's copy keeps in-frame clones and lacks some. The sample shows roughly 75,000 clones, roughly 80% of them seen only once. Input material: peripheral blood. These receptors all stem from a woman aged 70 to 79 with acute or convalescent COVID-19.

The rearrangement joins TRBV19 to TRBJ1-4; 7 bases are shared with TRBD1. V lost 9 bases, J lost 3 bases, and 10 bases stayed unmatched. This CDR3 is 15 amino acids long. The germline V gene has CDR1 LNHDA and CDR2 SQIVND (reference sequence). CDR3 protein: CASKQGQVANEKLFF. The CDR3 region has the DNA TGTGCCAGCAAACAGGGGCAGGTGGCTAATGAAAAACTGTTTTTT.

The J gene is TRBJ2-5, the V gene TRBV7-2; no clear D gene. Germline assignment: CDR1 SGHTA and CDR2 FQGNSA. Trimming left V 4 bases short and J 7 bases short, with 10 bases between. This CDR3 spans 12 amino acids. DNA for the CDR3: TGTGCCAGCAGCTCCCAGGCCGGGACCCAGTACTTC. This translates into CASSSQAGTQYF. Based on the CDR3 plus reference TRBV7-2 and TRBJ2-5, the full variable domain is GAGVSQSPSNKVTEKGKDVELRCDPISGHTALYWYRQSLGQGLEFLIYFQGNSAPDKSGLPSDRFSAERTGGSVSTLTIQRTQQEDSAVYLCASSSQAGTQYFGPGTRLLVL.

The chain uses TRBV30 and TRBJ1-5, with no clear D. Looked up from germline, CDR1 is GTSNPN and CDR2 is SVGIG (reference sequence). Trimming removed 1 base at V and 11 bases at J, with 9 bases between. The CDR3 runs to 11 residues. The CDR3 bases are TGTGCCTGGAGTGGAGGCGAGGCCCAGCATTTT. This gives the protein CAWSGGEAQHF.

The gene calls are TRBV12-3 or TRBV12-4 and TRBJ1-4, with no clear D. The CDR3 consists of 13 residues. Trimming removed 5 bases from V and 6 bases from J, with 10 bases in between. This CDR3 reads CASSQLFYEKLFF. The CDR3 DNA reads as TGTGCCAGCAGTCAGTTATTCTATGAAAAACTGTTTTTT.

The chain recombines TRBV19 with TRBJ2-2, with D unresolved. Per germline, CDR1 LNHDA and CDR2 SQIVND (reference sequence). The CDR3 is 11 residues long. V was clipped by 7 bases and J by 6 bases, with 6 bases between them. The CDR3, as DNA: TGTGCCAGTACAGGCGCCGGGGAGCTGTTTTTT. Its translation: CASTGAGELFF.

In this sample, this clone turned up a few times. The chain has TRBV28 and TRBJ2-7; 8 nucleotides match TRBD2. Looked up from germline, CDR1 is MDHEN and CDR2 is SYDVKM. Trimming removed 6 bases from V and 4 bases from J; junction bases left unmatched: 11. This CDR3 comprises 15 residues. The chain's CDR3 is CASRRSGSLLYEQYF. CDR3 DNA: TGTGCCAGCAGGAGGAGCGGGAGCCTGTTATACGAGCAGTACTTC.

The V gene is TRBV27, the J gene TRBJ2-7; the D gene is possibly TRBD2 (6 bases). Trimming took off 6 bases at V and 4 bases at J, with 16 bases between the two ends. CDR1 MNHEY and CDR2 SMNVEV come from the germline V gene (reference sequence). The CDR3 is 14 amino acids. The CDR3 nucleotides read TGTGCCAGCAGCCTACGGGGGAAGAGGTACGAGCAGTACTTC. Protein sequence: CASSLRGKRYEQYF.

This chain uses TRBV5-1 with TRBJ2-7; 9 positions agree with TRBD1. The germline gives CDR1 SGHRS, CDR2 YFSETQ. The CDR3 contains 14 residues. The trim removed 4 bases at V and 2 bases at J, leaving 4 bases unmatched. Here the CDR3 reads CASSIQGAPYEQYF. The CDR3 nucleotides read TGCGCCAGCAGCATACAGGGGGCCCCCTACGAGCAGTACTTC.

This chain links TRBV9 with TRBJ2-3; D might be TRBD1 (7 bases). Between the trimmed V and J ends, which lost 3 bases and 2 bases, there was a span of 13 bases. The CDR3 runs 15 residues. CDR1 SGDLS and CDR2 YYNGEE come from the germline V gene. DNA for the CDR3: TGTGCCAGCAGCGCGGAGGGGGCAGACACAGATACGCAGTATTTT. This gives the protein CASSAEGADTDTQYF.

This clone has a handful of counts. This chain joins TRBV10-3 and TRBJ1-2, with D hard to call. Deletions cut 0 bases from V and 8 bases from J, with 10 bases between. The CDR3 is 13 residues long. Germline lookup yields CDR1 ENHRY and CDR2 SYGVKD. The CDR3 coding sequence is TGTGCCATCAGTGAGTCGACTTACCAGGGCTACACCTTC. This codes for CAISESTYQGYTF.

V usage is TRBV6-5 and J usage is TRBJ1-1; 7 nucleotides line up with TRBD1. This CDR3 has 12 amino acids. V lost 11 bases to trimming and J lost 2 bases; unmatched junction nucleotides: 5. Germline CDR1 and CDR2: MNHEY and SVGAGI. The CDR3 coding sequence is TGTGCCGGAAGACAGGGAAACACTGAAGCTTTCTTT. Residues: CAGRQGNTEAFF.

The chain recombines TRBV5-6 with TRBJ1-2; D remains unclear. The CDR3 length is 13 residues. Germline assignment: CDR1 SGHDT and CDR2 YYEEEE. V was pared by 4 bases and J by 6 bases, with 13 bases between. CDR3 residues: CASSPQISNGYTF. In nucleotides, the CDR3 is TGTGCCAGCAGCCCACAGATTTCCAATGGCTACACCTTC.

This clone was seen more than once but under ten times. J is TRBJ1-2 and V is TRBV7-2; D gene unclear. Per the germline V gene, CDR1 is SGHTA and CDR2 is FQGNSA. V dropped 2 bases and J dropped 0 bases, with 10 bases sitting between them. CDR3 size: 15 residues. CDR3 nucleotide sequence: TGTGCCAGCAGCTTAAATCGGGATCCTAACTATGGCTACACCTTC. Translation: CASSLNRDPNYGYTF.

The rearrangement links TRBV4-3 to TRBJ1-2; D is ambiguous. Looked up from germline, CDR1 is LGHNA and CDR2 is YSLEER. Trimming stripped 4 bases from V and 5 bases from J, with 20 bases between. The CDR3 contains 16 residues. DNA for the CDR3: TGCGCCAGCAGCCCACAGACGGGGTCAGAGGTTTATGGCTACACCTTC. This translates into CASSPQTGSEVYGYTF.

The CDR3 DNA is TGTGCCAGCAGCCTTCTCCTATATGGCTACACCTTC. It codes for CASSLLLYGYTF. V usage is TRBV14 and J usage is TRBJ1-2; no reliable D call. Germline CDR1 is SGHDN and CDR2 is FVKESK. The V end was cut by 4 bases, the J end by 5 bases, with 8 bases between. CDR3 size: 12 residues.

This clone is a singleton in its sample. The chain employs TRBV7-6 and TRBJ2-1, with D possibly matching TRBD1 (6 bases). Trimming cost V 0 bases and J 3 bases, with 15 bases left between them. The CDR3 length is 17 residues. CDR1 is SGHVS, CDR2 FNYEAQ, per germline. The CDR3 region has the DNA TGTGCCAGCAGCTTAGCCCAAGACAGGCCATACTACAATGAGCAGTTCTTC. Amino acid sequence: CASSLAQDRPYYNEQFF. Together with reference TRBV7-6 and TRBJ2-1, the CDR3 gives the full variable domain: GAGVSQSPRYKVTKRGQDVALRCDPISGHVSLYWYRQALGQGPEFLTYFNYEAQQDKSGLPNDRFSAERPEGSISTLTIQRTEQRDSAMYRCASSLAQDRPYYNEQFFGPGTRLTVL.

The chain joins TRBV10-3 to TRBJ2-3; 8 bases are shared with TRBD2. The CDR3 extends over 15 amino acids. Looked up from germline, CDR1 is ENHRY and CDR2 is SYGVKD. J was trimmed by 2 bases and V by 2 bases; bases with no gene match: 3. The CDR3 sequence: CAISEIAGHTDTQYF. The CDR3 region has the DNA TGTGCCATCAGTGAGATAGCGGGGCACACAGATACGCAGTATTTT.

This chain uses TRBV5-8 with TRBJ2-2; 7 bases are shared with TRBD2. The ends lost 2 bases at V and 3 bases at J; junction bases unmatched: 4. Per germline, CDR1 SGHTS and CDR2 YDEGEE. The CDR3 contains 15 residues. The CDR3 coding sequence is TGTGCCAGCAGCTTCGAAGGGAGGGACACCGGGGAGCTGTTTTTT. Its translation is CASSFEGRDTGELFF.

This clone occurred many times. The rearrangement joins TRBV7-2 to TRBJ2-7; TRBD1 is a possible D gene (6 bases). Trimming shortened V by 0 bases and J by 2 bases, and 11 bases separated the two germline ends. This CDR3 spans 15 amino acids. Germline CDR1 reads SGHTA; CDR2 reads FQGNSA. CDR3 protein: CASSLADRSTYEQYF. CDR3 coding DNA: TGTGCCAGCAGCTTAGCCGACAGGTCCACCTACGAGCAGTACTTC.

The chain couples TRBV19 to TRBJ1-3, with D perhaps TRBD1 (5 bases). Per germline, CDR1 LNHDA and CDR2 SQIVND (reference sequence). There are 13 residues in the CDR3. Trimming shortened V by 8 bases and J by 0 bases, and 8 bases separated the two germline ends. This chain's CDR3 is CASGQASGNTIYF. CDR3 coding DNA: TGTGCCAGTGGACAAGCCTCTGGAAACACCATATATTTT.

This clone has only a few counts. The chain combines TRBV10-3 with TRBJ2-7; the match to TRBD1 covers 8 bases. CDR3 length: 14 residues. The trim removed 8 bases at V and 5 bases at J, leaving 11 bases unmatched. Germline loops: CDR1 ENHRY, CDR2 SYGVKD. In nucleotides, the CDR3 is TGTGCCATCTCGATGGCGACAGGGGTCCACGAGCAGTACTTC. Translation: CAISMATGVHEQYF.

The chain couples TRBV28 to TRBJ2-1; D may be TRBD2 (6 bases). The CDR3 has 13 residues. Germline assignment: CDR1 MDHEN and CDR2 SYDVKM. The V and J ends lost 3 bases and 9 bases respectively, with 12 bases between them. The CDR3 loop reads CASSLAGRGEQFF. As DNA, the CDR3 is TGTGCCAGCAGTTTGGCGGGAAGGGGTGAGCAGTTCTTC.

CDR3 loop: CASSPPGQGYYGYTF. The CDR3 DNA follows: TGTGCCAGCTCACCCCCGGGACAGGGATACTATGGCTACACCTTC. This chain joins TRBV18 and TRBJ1-2; 9 bases align to TRBD1. V was pared by 3 bases and J by 3 bases, with 5 bases of the junction left unmatched. This CDR3 comprises 15 residues. Per the germline V gene, CDR1 is KGHSH and CDR2 is LQKENI.

The chain uses TRBV19 and TRBJ1-1, with D possibly matching TRBD1 (5 bases). CDR3 size: 14 residues. Germline V CDR1 and CDR2: LNHDA, SQIVND (reference sequence). Trimming took off 1 base at V and 1 base at J, with 7 bases between the two ends. The CDR3 loop is CASSIGTGNTEAFF. In DNA, the CDR3 is TGTGCCAGTAGTATAGGAACAGGGAACACTGAAGCTTTCTTT.

The chain joins TRBV24-1 to TRBJ2-2, with D perhaps matching TRBD2 (6 bases). CDR1 and CDR2 (germline): KGHDR, SFDVKD. The CDR3 has 16 amino acids. Trimming stripped 4 bases from V and 1 base from J, with 12 bases between. The CDR3 region has the DNA TGTGCCACCAGTGAGGGGGGACTCTTGAACACCGGGGAGCTGTTTTTT. Protein product: CATSEGGLLNTGELFF.

This clone appeared a single time. The chain uses TRBV27 and TRBJ2-7; D possibly corresponds to TRBD1 (5 bases). V was trimmed by 2 bases and J by 0 bases, leaving 8 bases between them. The V gene's germline CDR1 is MNHEY and CDR2 SMNVEV (reference sequence). The CDR3 length is 14 residues. CDR3 loop: CASSLSDSSYEQYF. CDR3 nucleotide sequence: TGTGCCAGCAGTTTAAGTGACAGCTCCTACGAGCAGTACTTC.

The chain couples TRBV14 to TRBJ1-1; 7 positions agree with TRBD1. This CDR3 has 15 amino acids. Per germline, CDR1 SGHDN and CDR2 FVKESK. Losses at the gene ends were 1 base for V and 2 bases for J; bases not matched to a gene: 4. In nucleotides, the CDR3 is TGTGCCAGCAGCCAAGTCCGACAGGGAAACACTGAAGCTTTCTTT. This sequence encodes CASSQVRQGNTEAFF. The whole variable domain, filled in from reference TRBV14 and TRBJ1-1, reads EAGVTQFPSHSVIEKGQTVTLRCDPISGHDNLYWYRRVMGKEIKFLLHFVKESKQDESGMPNNRFLAERTGGTYSTLKVQPAELEDSGVYFCASSQVRQGNTEAFFGQGTRLTVV.

The J gene is TRBJ2-5, the V gene TRBV5-1, with D perhaps matching TRBD2 (6 bases). V was shortened by 4 bases and J by 7 bases, with 17 bases between the two germline ends. The germline gives CDR1 SGHRS, CDR2 YFSETQ. The CDR3 is made up of 14 amino acids. The CDR3 loop is CASSQRDLTSTQYF. In DNA form, the CDR3 reads TGCGCCAGCAGCCAACGGGACTTAACCTCGACCCAGTACTTC.

The rearrangement joins TRBV11-2 to TRBJ1-2; 8 bases align to TRBD1. Germline V gives CDR1 SGHAT, CDR2 FQNNGV. With V trimmed by 0 bases and J by 7 bases, 7 bases remained unmatched. The CDR3 runs 15 residues. The CDR3 DNA sequence: TGTGCCAGCAGCTTAGACCCCGACAGGGGAATTGGCTACACCTTC. Amino acid sequence: CASSLDPDRGIGYTF.